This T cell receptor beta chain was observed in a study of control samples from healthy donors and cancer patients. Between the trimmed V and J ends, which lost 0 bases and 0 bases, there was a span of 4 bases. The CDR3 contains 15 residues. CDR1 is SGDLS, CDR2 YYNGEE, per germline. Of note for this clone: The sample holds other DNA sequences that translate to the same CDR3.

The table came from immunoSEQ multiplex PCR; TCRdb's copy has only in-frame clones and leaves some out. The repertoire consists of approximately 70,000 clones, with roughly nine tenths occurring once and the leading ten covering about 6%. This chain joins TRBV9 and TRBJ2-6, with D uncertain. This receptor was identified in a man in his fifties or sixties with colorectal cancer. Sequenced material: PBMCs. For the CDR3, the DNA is TGTGCCAGCAGCGTAGAGGGCTCTGGGGCCAACGTCCTGACTTTC. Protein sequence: CASSVEGSGANVLTF.